The 25 T cell receptor beta chains below all came from one sample that was sequenced in a study of Graves' ophthalmopathy and Graves' hyperthyroidism. RNA transcripts yielded amplified TCR beta CDR3 regions. RT-PCR was first run with HTBI primers, then multiplex PCR in a second round. MiXCR, applied by TCRdb to the multiplex PCR reads, yields one record per CDR3 protein. The sample records some 350,000 distinct CDR3 sequences, approximately 18% being singletons. The sequenced sample was peripheral blood. These TCRs come from an adult woman with stable Graves' hyperthyroidism.

In its sample, this clonotype was seen many times. The CDR3 region has the DNA TGTGCCAGCAGCGTATCAGGGGGGACCCAGTACTTC. Translation gives CASSVSGGTQYF. V is TRBV7-8 and J is TRBJ2-5; TRBD1 matches 7 bases. Trimming at V came to 5 bases and at J to 7 bases, leaving 4 bases not matched to a gene. Germline-derived CDR1 and CDR2 are SGHVS and FQNEAQ. CDR3 length: 12 residues. The variable domain in full, completed from reference TRBV7-8 and TRBJ2-5, reads GAGVSQSPRYKVAKRGQDVALRCDPISGHVSLFWYQQALGQGPEFLTYFQNEAQLDKSGLPSDRFFAERPEGSVSTLKIQRTQQEDSAVYLCASSVSGGTQYFGPGTRLLVL.

This clonotype was found many times. The chain uses TRBV7-8 and TRBJ1-5, with 7 positions matching TRBD1. V was pared by 5 bases and J by 0 bases, with 4 bases of the junction left unmatched. The CDR3 consists of 15 residues. The germline CDR1 and CDR2 sequences are SGHVS and FQNEAQ. The DNA of the CDR3 is TGTGCCAGCAGCAAGGACAGGAATAGCAATCAGCCCCAGCATTTT. As protein: CASSKDRNSNQPQHF. The variable domain in full, with the rest retrieved from reference TRBV7-8 and TRBJ1-5, is GAGVSQSPRYKVAKRGQDVALRCDPISGHVSLFWYQQALGQGPEFLTYFQNEAQLDKSGLPSDRFFAERPEGSVSTLKIQRTQQEDSAVYLCASSKDRNSNQPQHFGDGTRLSIL.

This clonotype was observed at least ten times. The V and J genes are TRBV6-5 and TRBJ2-7; tentative D call: TRBD2 (7 bases). CDR1 MNHEY and CDR2 SVGAGI come from the germline V gene. The CDR3 contains 15 residues. Trimming took 0 bases from V and 6 from J, leaving 15 bases between them. CDR3 region: CASSYSYGGPSEQYF. CDR3 DNA sequence: TGTGCCAGCAGTTACTCGTACGGGGGGCCGTCCGAGCAGTACTTC.

Many counts were recorded for this clonotype. A much larger clone lies a single base off, so this may be a read error. The chain recombines TRBV6-7 with TRBJ1-1; TRBD1 agrees at 10 bases. TRBV6-7 is treated as an ORF (open reading frame) with a function not yet certain. The CDR3 is 16 residues long. The CDR3 protein is CASSYSGTGVNTEALF. The CDR3 DNA is TGTGCCAGCAGTTATTCCGGGACAGGGGTCAACACTGAAGCTCTCTTT.

In this sample, this clonotype turned up many times. The chain is built from TRBV20-1 and TRBJ2-6, with no clear D. The CDR3 is made up of 14 amino acids. Germline loops: CDR1 DFQATT, CDR2 SNEGSKA (reference sequence). Trimming cost V 3 bases and J 2 bases, with 8 bases left between them. The CDR3 sequence is CSASDRAGANVLTF. The CDR3 DNA reads TGCAGTGCTAGTGATAGGGCTGGGGCCAACGTCCTGACTTTC.

This clonotype appeared a few times. The rearrangement uses TRBV5-1 and TRBJ2-7; TRBD1 is a possible D gene (6 bases). V gave up 4 bases and J gave up 6 bases, with 14 bases separating them. This CDR3 has 13 residues. CDR1 and CDR2 from the germline V gene are SGHRS and YFSETQ. The CDR3 bases are TGCGCCAGCAGCCAGCAGGGGCTTGGCGAGCAGTACTTC. Protein: CASSQQGLGEQYF.

This clonotype has at least ten counts. The genes are TRBV2 and TRBJ2-1; weak D call: TRBD1 (6 bases). With 5 bases removed from V and 7 bases from J, the gap between germline ends came to 6 bases. CDR1 is SNHLY and CDR2 is FYNNEI in the germline V gene. CDR3 size: 11 residues. This CDR3 reads CASSQGNEQFF. The CDR3 DNA is TGTGCCAGCAGTCAGGGGAATGAGCAGTTCTTC.

This clonotype was counted at least ten times. The gene calls are TRBV4-2 and TRBJ1-2; possibly TRBD1 for D (5 bases). With 1 base removed from V and 11 bases from J, the gap between germline ends came to 23 bases. CDR1 and CDR2 (germline): LGHNA, YNFKEQ. The CDR3 length is 16 residues. CDR3 amino acids: CASSQAGQGGMHDYTF. The CDR3 bases are TGTGCCAGCAGCCAAGCTGGACAAGGTGGTATGCATGATTACACCTTC.

Many counts were recorded for this clonotype. The junction and the germline gene differ at one end; a read error may be behind it. V is TRBV6-2 or TRBV6-3 and J is TRBJ2-2, with 8 bases matching TRBD2. Germline CDR1 is MNHEY and CDR2 is SVGEGT. This CDR3 comprises 19 residues. CDR3 bases: TGTGCCAGCAGGTCACCGGGACTAGGGCTATTCACTCCCACCGGGGAGCTATTTTTT. This encodes CASRSPGLGLFTPTGELFF.

This clonotype was picked up many times. The chain joins TRBV7-8 to TRBJ2-7, with 8 bases that match TRBD2. The CDR3 totals 14 residues. From germline, CDR1 is SGHVS and CDR2 FQNEAQ. The V segment lost 5 bases and the J segment 4 bases; nucleotides outside the gene matches: 7. The CDR3 DNA is TGTGCCAGCAGCCCGGGACTAGGTGATTACGAGCAGTACTTC. It yields the protein CASSPGLGDYEQYF.

This clonotype has only a few counts. Sequence at one end of the junction differs from germline and may be a read error. V and J are TRBV6-1 and TRBJ2-5, with 9 bases fitting TRBD1. CDR3 length: 15 amino acids. Germline values: CDR1 MNHNS, CDR2 SASEGT. The CDR3 reads CASSRTGALGTKILF. For the CDR3, the DNA is TGTGCCAGCAGTCGGACAGGGGCCCTCGGTACCAAGATCTTATTC.

V and J are TRBV12-3 or TRBV12-4 and TRBJ1-2, with D hard to call. The CDR3 consists of 17 residues. Trimming shortened V by 5 bases and J by 4 bases, and 23 bases separated the two germline ends. The CDR3 protein is CASSELWTLTKGYGYTF. The CDR3 nucleotides read TGTGCCAGCAGTGAACTATGGACTCTCACGAAGGGCTATGGCTACACCTTC.

About this clonotype itself: The junction shows a germline mismatch at one end, possibly a read error. The chain employs TRBV28 and TRBJ2-4, with 12 positions matching TRBD2. CDR3 length equals 17 residues. Germline V gene lookup returns CDR1 MDHEN and CDR2 SYDVKM. The CDR3 loop is CASSSLGLAGNQNIKYF. The DNA of the CDR3 is TGTGCCAGCAGTTCCCTTGGACTAGCGGGGAACCAAAACATTAAGTACTTC.

The rearrangement uses TRBV13 and TRBJ1-3, with D unresolved. The germline CDR1 and CDR2 sequences are PRHDT and FYEKMQ (reference sequence). V lost 7 bases to trimming and J lost 0 bases, with 13 bases between them. The CDR3 is 15 amino acids. This chain's CDR3 is CASTSRAISGNTIYF. The CDR3 DNA is TGTGCCAGCACCAGTCGGGCTATCTCTGGAAACACCATATATTTT.

This clonotype came up many times. The V and J genes are TRBV12-3 or TRBV12-4 and TRBJ2-7, with 7 positions matching TRBD2. The CDR3 is 17 amino acids. Trimming removed 4 bases from V and 5 bases from J; junction bases left unmatched: 17. The CDR3 spells CASSSPPGLPLDDEQYF. CDR3 DNA: TGTGCCAGCAGTTCACCTCCGGGACTACCCCTCGATGACGAGCAGTACTTC.

The CDR3 is CSVVGTGRQTEAFF. CDR3 bases: TGCAGCGTTGTCGGGACAGGGCGGCAAACTGAAGCTTTCTTT. This chain uses TRBV29-1 with TRBJ1-1, with 9 nucleotides matching TRBD1. There are 14 residues in the CDR3. After removal of 4 bases from V and 5 bases from J, the junction contained 8 bases not matched to a gene. Germline V gene lookup returns CDR1 SQVTM and CDR2 ANQGSEA.

This clonotype appeared a few times. This chain links TRBV29-1 with TRBJ1-1, with 9 nucleotides matching TRBD1. J gave up 0 bases and V 1 base, and 15 bases lay outside the gene matches. Per the germline V gene, CDR1 is SQVTM and CDR2 is ANQGSEA. The CDR3 runs to 19 residues. CDR3 in DNA: TGCAGCGTTGAAGTTCAACGATGGGACAGGGTTTTTGTGAACACTGAAGCTTTCTTT. Translation: CSVEVQRWDRVFVNTEAFF. Looking up the rest from reference TRBV29-1 and TRBJ1-1 gives the full variable domain: SAVISQKPSRDICQRGTSLTIQCQVDSQVTMMFWYRQQPGQSLTLIATANQGSEATYESGFVIDKFPISRPNLTFSTLTVSNMSPEDSSIYLCSVEVQRWDRVFVNTEAFFGQGTRLTVV.

The V call is TRBV19, the J call TRBJ1-2; no definite D call. V lost 8 bases, J lost 4 bases, and 14 bases lay in between. The V gene's germline CDR1 is LNHDA and CDR2 SQIVND (reference sequence). The CDR3 runs 13 residues. The CDR3, as DNA: TGTGCCAGTTTCGGGAGCCACACCTATGGCTACACCTTC. Protein: CASFGSHTYGYTF. The full variable domain, in which reference TRBV19 and TRBJ1-2 provide the parts outside the CDR3, is DGGITQSPKYLFRKEGQNVTLSCEQNLNHDAMYWYRQDPGQGLRLIYYSQIVNDFQKGDIAEGYSVSREKKESFPLTVTSAQKNPTAFYLCASFGSHTYGYTFGSGTRLTVV.

This clonotype showed up many times. The chain combines TRBV12-3 or TRBV12-4 with TRBJ2-7, with a tentative D call TRBD2 (5 bases). This CDR3 is 19 amino acids long. Trimming removed 4 bases from V and 1 base from J, with 26 bases in between. The DNA for the CDR3 is TGTGCCAGCAGTTGGGCTGAGCCATCCTTATGGAGGAGGTCCTACGAGCAGTACTTC. Translating gives CASSWAEPSLWRRSYEQYF.

This clonotype was seen ten or more times. The CDR3 here is CATHPLAKNIQYF. The CDR3 DNA reads TGTGCCACCCATCCACTAGCCAAAAACATTCAGTACTTC. The V call is TRBV7-8, the J call TRBJ2-4; no clear D. This CDR3 has 13 amino acids. V lost 10 bases and J 0 bases, leaving 10 bases between the germline ends. Germline CDR1 reads SGHVS; CDR2 reads FQNEAQ.

With regard to this clonotype: Germline is not matched at one junction end, which may reflect a read error. The CDR3 protein is CSAIAGGRETKYF. CDR3 nucleotides: TGCAGTGCTATAGCGGGAGGGAGGGAGACCAAGTACTTC. The chain recombines TRBV20-1 with TRBJ2-5; 11 bases align to TRBD2. The length of the CDR3 is 13 residues. The germline CDR1 and CDR2 sequences are DFQATT and SNEGSKA (reference sequence).

This clonotype was recorded at least ten times. A read error is possible here, since a much larger clone lies one base away. The genes are TRBV6-1 and TRBJ2-7, with 10 bases aligning to TRBD1. The CDR3 totals 16 residues. CDR1 and CDR2 (germline): MNHNS, SASEGT. The CDR3 loop is CASSASRDRGVYGQYF. The CDR3 DNA reads as TGTGCCAGCAGCGCCTCCCGGGACAGGGGAGTCTACGGGCAGTACTTC.

This clonotype was recorded at least ten times. The chain employs TRBV29-1 and TRBJ2-5; D might be TRBD1 (6 bases). Germline loops: CDR1 SQVTM, CDR2 ANQGSEA. Trimming removed 5 bases from V and 2 bases from J, with 15 bases in between. The CDR3 has 14 residues. CDR3 loop: CSVTLGGGQETQYF. CDR3 in DNA: TGCAGCGTTACCTTAGGGGGTGGACAAGAGACCCAGTACTTC.

The gene calls are TRBV28 and TRBJ1-5, with D perhaps TRBD1 (5 bases). The germline V gene has CDR1 MDHEN and CDR2 SYDVKM. The CDR3 length is 16 residues. Trimming took off 3 bases at V and 3 bases at J, with 15 bases between the two ends. The CDR3 here is CASSFFSGRPNQPQHF. In nucleotides, the CDR3 is TGTGCCAGCAGTTTTTTCTCGGGACGGCCCAATCAGCCCCAGCATTTT.

The chain links TRBV7-8 to TRBJ1-5; D is undetermined. Trimming stripped 1 base from V and 0 bases from J, with 16 bases between. The CDR3 extends over 18 amino acids. The germline gives CDR1 SGHVS, CDR2 FQNEAQ. The DNA for the CDR3 is TGTGCCAGCAGCTTAGTGTCTCGGCCCACTTATAGCAATCAGCCCCAGCATTTT. Translation: CASSLVSRPTYSNQPQHF.